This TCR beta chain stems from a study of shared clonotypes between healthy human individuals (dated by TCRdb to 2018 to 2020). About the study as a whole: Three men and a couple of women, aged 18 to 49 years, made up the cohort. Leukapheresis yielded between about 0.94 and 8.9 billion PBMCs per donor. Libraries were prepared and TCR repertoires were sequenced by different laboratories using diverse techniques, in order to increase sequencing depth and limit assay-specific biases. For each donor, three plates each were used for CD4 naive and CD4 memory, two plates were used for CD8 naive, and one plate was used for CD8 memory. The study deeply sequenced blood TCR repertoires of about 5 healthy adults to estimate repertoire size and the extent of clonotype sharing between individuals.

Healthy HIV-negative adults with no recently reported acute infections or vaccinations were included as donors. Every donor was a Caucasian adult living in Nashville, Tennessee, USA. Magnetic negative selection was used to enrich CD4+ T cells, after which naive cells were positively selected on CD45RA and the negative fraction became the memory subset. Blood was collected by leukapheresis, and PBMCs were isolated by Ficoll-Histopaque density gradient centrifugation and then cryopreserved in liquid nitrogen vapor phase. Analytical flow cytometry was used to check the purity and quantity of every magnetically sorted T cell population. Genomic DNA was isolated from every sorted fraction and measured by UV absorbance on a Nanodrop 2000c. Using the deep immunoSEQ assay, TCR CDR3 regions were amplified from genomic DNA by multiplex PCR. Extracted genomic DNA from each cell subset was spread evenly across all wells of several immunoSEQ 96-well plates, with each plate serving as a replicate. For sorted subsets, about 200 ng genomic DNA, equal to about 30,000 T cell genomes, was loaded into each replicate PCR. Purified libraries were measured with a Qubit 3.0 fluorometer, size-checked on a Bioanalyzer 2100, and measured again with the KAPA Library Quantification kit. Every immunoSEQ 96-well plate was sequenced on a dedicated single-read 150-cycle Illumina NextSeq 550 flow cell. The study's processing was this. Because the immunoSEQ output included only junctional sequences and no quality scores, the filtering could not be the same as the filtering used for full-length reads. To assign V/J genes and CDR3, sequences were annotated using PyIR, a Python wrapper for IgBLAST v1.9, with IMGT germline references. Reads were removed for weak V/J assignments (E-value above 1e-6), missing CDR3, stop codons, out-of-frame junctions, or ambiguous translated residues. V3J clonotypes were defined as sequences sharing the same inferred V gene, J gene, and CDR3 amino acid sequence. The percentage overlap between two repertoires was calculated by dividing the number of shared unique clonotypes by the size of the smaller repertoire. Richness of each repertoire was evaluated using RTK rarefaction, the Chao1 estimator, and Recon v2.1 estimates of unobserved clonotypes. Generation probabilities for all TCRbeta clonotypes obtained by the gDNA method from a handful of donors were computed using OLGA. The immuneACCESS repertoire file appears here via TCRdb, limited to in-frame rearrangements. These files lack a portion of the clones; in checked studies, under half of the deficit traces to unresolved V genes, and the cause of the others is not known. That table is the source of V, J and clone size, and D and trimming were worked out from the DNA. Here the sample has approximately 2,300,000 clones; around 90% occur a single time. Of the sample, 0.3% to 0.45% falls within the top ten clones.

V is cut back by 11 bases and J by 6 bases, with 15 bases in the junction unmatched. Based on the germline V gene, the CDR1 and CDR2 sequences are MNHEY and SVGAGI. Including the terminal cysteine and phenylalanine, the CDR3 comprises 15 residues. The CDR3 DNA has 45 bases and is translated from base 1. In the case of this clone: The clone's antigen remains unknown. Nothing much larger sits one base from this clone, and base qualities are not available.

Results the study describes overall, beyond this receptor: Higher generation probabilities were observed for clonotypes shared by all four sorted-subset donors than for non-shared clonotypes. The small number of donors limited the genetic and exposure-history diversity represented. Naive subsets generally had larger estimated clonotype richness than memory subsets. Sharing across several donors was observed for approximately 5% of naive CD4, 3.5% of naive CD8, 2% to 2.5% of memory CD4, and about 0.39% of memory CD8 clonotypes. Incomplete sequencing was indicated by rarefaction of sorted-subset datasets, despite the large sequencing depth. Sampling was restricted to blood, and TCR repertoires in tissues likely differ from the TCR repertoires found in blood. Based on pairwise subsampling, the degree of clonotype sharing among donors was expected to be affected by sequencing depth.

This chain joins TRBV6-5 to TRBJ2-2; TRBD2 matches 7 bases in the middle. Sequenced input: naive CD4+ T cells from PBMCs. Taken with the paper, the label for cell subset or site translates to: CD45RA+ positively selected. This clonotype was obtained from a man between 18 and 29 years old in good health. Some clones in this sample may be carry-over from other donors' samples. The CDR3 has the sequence CAGGGRSSGPGELFF. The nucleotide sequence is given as TGTGCCGGGGGGGGTCGGAGCTCGGGCCCCGGGGAGCTGTTTTTT.